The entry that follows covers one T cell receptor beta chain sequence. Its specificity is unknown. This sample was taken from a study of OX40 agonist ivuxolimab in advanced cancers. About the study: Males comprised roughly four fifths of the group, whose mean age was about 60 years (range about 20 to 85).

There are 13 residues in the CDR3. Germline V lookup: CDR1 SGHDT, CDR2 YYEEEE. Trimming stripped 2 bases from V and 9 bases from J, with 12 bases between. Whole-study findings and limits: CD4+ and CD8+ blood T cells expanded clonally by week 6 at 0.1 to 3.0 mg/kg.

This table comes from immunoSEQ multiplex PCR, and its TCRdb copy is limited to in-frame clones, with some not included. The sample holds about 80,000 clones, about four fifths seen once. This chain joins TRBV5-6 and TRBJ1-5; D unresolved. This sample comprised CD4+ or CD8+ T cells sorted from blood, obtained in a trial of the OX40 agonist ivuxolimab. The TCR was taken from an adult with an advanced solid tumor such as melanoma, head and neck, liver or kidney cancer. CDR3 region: CASSLRGRAPQHF. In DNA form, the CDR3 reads TGTGCCAGCAGCTTACGAGGGCGGGCGCCCCAGCATTTT.